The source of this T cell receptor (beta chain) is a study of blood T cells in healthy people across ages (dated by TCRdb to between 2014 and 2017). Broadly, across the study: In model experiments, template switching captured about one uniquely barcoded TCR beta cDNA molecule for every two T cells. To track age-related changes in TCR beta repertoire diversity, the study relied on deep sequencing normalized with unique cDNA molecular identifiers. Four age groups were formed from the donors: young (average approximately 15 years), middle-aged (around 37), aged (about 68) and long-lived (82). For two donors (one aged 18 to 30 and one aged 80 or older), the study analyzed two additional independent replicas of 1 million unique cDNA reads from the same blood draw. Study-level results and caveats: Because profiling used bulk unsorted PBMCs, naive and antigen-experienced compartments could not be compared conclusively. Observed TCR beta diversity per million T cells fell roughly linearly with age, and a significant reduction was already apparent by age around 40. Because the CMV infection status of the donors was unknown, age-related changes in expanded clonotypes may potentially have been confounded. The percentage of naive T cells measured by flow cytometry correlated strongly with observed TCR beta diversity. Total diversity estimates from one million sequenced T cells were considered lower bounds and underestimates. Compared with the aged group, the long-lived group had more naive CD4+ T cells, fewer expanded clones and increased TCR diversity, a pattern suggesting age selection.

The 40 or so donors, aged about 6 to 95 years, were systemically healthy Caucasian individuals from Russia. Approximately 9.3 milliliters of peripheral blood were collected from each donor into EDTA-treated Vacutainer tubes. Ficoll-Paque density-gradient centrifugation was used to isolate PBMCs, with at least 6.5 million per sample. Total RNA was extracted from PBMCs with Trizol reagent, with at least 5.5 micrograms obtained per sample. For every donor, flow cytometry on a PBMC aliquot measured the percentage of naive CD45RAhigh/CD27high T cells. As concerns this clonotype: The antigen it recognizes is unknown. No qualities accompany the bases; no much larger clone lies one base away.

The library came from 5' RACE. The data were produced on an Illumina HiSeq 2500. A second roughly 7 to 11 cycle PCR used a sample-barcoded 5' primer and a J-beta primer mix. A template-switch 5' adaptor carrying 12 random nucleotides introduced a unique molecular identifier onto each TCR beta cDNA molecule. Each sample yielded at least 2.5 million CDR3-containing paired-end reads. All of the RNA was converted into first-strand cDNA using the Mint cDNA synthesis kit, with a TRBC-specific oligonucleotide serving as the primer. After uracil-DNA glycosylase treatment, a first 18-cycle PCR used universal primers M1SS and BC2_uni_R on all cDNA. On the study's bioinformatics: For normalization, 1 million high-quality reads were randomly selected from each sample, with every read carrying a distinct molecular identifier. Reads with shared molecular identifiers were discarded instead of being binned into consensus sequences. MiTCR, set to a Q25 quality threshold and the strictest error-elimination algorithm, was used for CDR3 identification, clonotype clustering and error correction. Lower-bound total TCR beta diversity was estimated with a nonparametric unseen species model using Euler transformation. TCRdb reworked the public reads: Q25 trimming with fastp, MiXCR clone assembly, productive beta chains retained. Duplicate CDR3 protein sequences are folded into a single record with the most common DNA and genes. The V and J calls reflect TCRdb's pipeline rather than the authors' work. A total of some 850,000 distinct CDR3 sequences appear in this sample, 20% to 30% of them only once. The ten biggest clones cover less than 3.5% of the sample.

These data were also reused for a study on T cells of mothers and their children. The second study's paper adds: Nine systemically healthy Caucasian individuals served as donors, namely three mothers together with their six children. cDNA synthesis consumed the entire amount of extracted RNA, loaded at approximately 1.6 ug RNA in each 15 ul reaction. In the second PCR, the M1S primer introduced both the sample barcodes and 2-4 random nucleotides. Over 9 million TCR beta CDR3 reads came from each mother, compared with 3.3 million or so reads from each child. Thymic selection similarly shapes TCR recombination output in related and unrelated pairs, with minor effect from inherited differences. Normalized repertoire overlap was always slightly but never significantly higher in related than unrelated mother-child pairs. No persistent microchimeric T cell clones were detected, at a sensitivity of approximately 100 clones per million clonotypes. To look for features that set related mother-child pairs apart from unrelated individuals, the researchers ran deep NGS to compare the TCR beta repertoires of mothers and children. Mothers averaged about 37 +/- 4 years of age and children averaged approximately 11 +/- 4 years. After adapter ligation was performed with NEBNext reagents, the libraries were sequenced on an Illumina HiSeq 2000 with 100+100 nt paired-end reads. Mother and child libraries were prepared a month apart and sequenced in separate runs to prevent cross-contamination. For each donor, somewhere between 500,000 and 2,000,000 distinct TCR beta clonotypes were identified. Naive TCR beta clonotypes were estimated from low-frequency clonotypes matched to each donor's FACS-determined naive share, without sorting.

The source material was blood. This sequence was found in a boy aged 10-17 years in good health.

Here the CDR3 is given as CASNSPTVPYEQYF. The base sequence is TGTGCCAGCAACTCCCCGACAGTCCCCTACGAGCAGTACTTC. The chain is assembled from TRBV27 and TRBJ2-7; 5 matching bases give a weak D call of TRBD1. Counted from cysteine to phenylalanine, this CDR3 has 14 amino acids. Solely the CDR3 DNA is kept, with 42 bases framed from the first base. Sequences MNHEY (CDR1) and SMNVEV (CDR2) are obtained from the germline V gene (reference sequence). Trimming costs V 7 bases and J 2 bases, and their ends lie 15 bases apart.